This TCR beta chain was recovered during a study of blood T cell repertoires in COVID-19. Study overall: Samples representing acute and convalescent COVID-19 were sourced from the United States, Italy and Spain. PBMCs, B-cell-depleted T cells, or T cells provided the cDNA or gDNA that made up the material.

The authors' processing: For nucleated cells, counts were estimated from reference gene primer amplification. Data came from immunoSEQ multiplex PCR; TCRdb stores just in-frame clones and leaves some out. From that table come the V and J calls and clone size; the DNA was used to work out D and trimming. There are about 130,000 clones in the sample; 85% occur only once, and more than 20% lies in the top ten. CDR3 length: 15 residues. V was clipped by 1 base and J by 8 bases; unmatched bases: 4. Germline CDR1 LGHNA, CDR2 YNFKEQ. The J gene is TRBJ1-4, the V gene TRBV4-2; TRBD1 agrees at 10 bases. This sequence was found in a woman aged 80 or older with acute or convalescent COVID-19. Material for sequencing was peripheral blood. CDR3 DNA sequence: TGTGCCAGCAGCCAAGCCGGGACAGGGGACGAAAAACTGTTTTTT. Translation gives CASSQAGTGDEKLFF.